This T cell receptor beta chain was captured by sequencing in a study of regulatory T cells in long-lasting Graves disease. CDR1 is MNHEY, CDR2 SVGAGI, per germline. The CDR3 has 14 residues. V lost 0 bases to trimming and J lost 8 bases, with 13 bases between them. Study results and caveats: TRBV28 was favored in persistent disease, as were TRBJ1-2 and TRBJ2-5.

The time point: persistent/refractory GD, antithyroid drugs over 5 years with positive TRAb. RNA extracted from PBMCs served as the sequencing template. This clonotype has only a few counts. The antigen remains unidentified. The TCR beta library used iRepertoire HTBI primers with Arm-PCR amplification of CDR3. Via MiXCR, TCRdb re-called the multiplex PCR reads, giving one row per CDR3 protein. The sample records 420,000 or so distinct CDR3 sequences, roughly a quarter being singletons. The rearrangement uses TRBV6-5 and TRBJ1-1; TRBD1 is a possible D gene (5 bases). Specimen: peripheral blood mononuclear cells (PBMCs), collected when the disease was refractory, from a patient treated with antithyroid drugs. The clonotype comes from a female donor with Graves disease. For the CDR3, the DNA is TGTGCCAGCAGTTACTCGAACAGGCCGACAGAAGCTTTCTTT. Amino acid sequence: CASSYSNRPTEAFF.